A single sample is the source of the 10 T cell receptor beta chains below, sequenced in a study of blood T cells in healthy people across ages. Together with a sample-barcoded 5' primer, a J-beta primer mix was included in a second PCR lasting roughly 6 to 12 cycles. TCRdb recomputed calls from the 5' RACE reads with MiXCR, one row per CDR3 protein. The sample yields under 1,000,000 distinct CDR3 sequences, around 36% seen once. Sequenced: blood. The receptors were gathered from a man aged 18 to 30 in good health.

This clonotype was picked up a small number of times. The chain employs TRBV12-3 or TRBV12-4 and TRBJ1-4; D is uncertain. Trimming removed 5 bases at V and 7 bases at J, with 23 bases between. The CDR3 is made up of 17 amino acids. The CDR3 reads CASSPALGSPDGEKLFF. CDR3 bases: TGTGCCAGCAGTCCAGCTTTGGGCAGCCCAGACGGTGAAAAACTGTTTTTT.

V usage is TRBV9 and J usage is TRBJ1-1; a possible D gene is TRBD1 (5 bases). Deletions cut 3 bases from V and 5 bases from J, with 11 bases between. The CDR3 contains 13 residues. Germline V gene data show CDR1 as SGDLS and CDR2 as YYNGEE. The CDR3 coding sequence is TGTGCCAGCAGCGCGGGGCTCGGGACTGAAGCTTTCTTT. This codes for CASSAGLGTEAFF.

This chain links TRBV12-3 or TRBV12-4 with TRBJ2-3, with D possibly matching TRBD2 (6 bases). The CDR3 extends over 14 amino acids. Between the trimmed V and J ends, which lost 4 bases and 6 bases, there was a span of 14 bases. The CDR3 region has the DNA TGTGCCAGCAGTTGGGGCGGGACTTTCGATACGCAGTATTTT. It specifies CASSWGGTFDTQYF.

This clonotype was counted only a few times. The J gene is TRBJ1-1, the V gene TRBV12-3 or TRBV12-4; 9 bases fit TRBD1. Trimming removed 1 base from V and 5 bases from J; junction bases left unmatched: 5. This CDR3 contains 15 residues. DNA of the CDR3: TGTGCCAGCAGTTTAGGGACAGGGGATGTAACTGAAGCTTTCTTT. Translated, it gives CASSLGTGDVTEAFF.

The chain is built from TRBV20-1 and TRBJ2-1, with D possibly called TRBD1 or TRBD2 (6 bases each). V gave up 6 bases and J gave up 6 bases, with 18 bases separating them. The CDR3 consists of 14 residues. CDR1 is DFQATT, CDR2 SNEGSKA, per germline (reference sequence). CDR3 sequence reads: CSAGGGSNFNEQFF. The CDR3 nucleotides read TGCAGTGCCGGAGGGGGTTCGAATTTCAATGAGCAGTTCTTC.

This clonotype turned up a few times. The V call is TRBV14, the J call TRBJ2-5; perhaps TRBD2 as D (6 bases). The J call may not be correct, given that the DNA end is closer to TRBJ2-7. Germline V gives CDR1 SGHDN, CDR2 FVKESK. This CDR3 is built from 13 residues. CDR3 sequence (DNA): TGTGCCAGCAGCAACATCGGGGGATACGAGCAGTACTTC. Residues: CASSNIGGYEQYF.

The chain links TRBV7-9 to TRBJ2-2; D possibly corresponds to TRBD1 (6 bases). Germline-derived CDR1 and CDR2 are SEHNR and FQNEAQ (reference sequence). Trimming stripped 2 bases from V and 2 bases from J, with 21 bases between. The CDR3 has 19 amino acids. In DNA form, the CDR3 reads TGTGCCAGCAGCTTAAAAAAGTCGGGGAAGGGACAAAACACCGGGGAGCTGTTTTTT. Translated, it gives CASSLKKSGKGQNTGELFF.

The chain recombines TRBV6-2 or TRBV6-3 with TRBJ2-3; D gene unclear. Germline V gene lookup returns CDR1 MNHEY and CDR2 SVGEGT. The CDR3 is 14 residues long. Trimming took 6 bases from V and 5 from J, leaving 15 bases between them. Here the CDR3 DNA reads TGTGCCAGCAGCCCGGCACTGATAAGAGATACGCAGTATTTT. It is translated as CASSPALIRDTQYF.

V usage is TRBV20-1 and J usage is TRBJ1-6; possible D gene TRBD1, 5 bases. V dropped 2 bases and J dropped 1 base, with 12 bases sitting between them. Germline V lookup: CDR1 DFQATT, CDR2 SNEGSKA (reference sequence). The CDR3 loop spans 16 amino acids. CDR3 in amino acids: CSARRDPASYNSPLHF. The CDR3 coding sequence is TGCAGTGCTAGAAGGGACCCGGCGTCCTATAATTCACCCCTCCACTTT.

The V and J genes are TRBV3-1 and TRBJ1-2; a possible D gene is TRBD1 (6 bases). Germline assignment: CDR1 LGHDT and CDR2 YNNKEL (reference sequence). V lost 0 bases and J 8 bases, leaving 13 bases between the germline ends. This CDR3 has 14 amino acids. CDR3 protein: CASSQDGGGDGYTF. The CDR3 DNA is TGTGCCAGCAGCCAAGATGGGGGCGGGGACGGCTACACCTTC. Variable domain in full (rest from reference TRBV3-1 and TRBJ1-2): DTAVSQTPKYLVTQMGNDKSIKCEQNLGHDTMYWYKQDSKKFLKIMFSYNNKELIINETVPNRFSPKSPDKAHLNLHINSLELGDSAVYFCASSQDGGGDGYTFGSGTRLTVV.